This T cell receptor beta chain was retrieved from a study of OX40 agonist ivuxolimab in advanced cancers. Background on the study: Ivuxolimab is a fully human IgG2 antibody that activates OX40 (CD134). The study enrolled dose-escalation patients with hepatocellular carcinoma, melanoma, renal cell or head and neck cancer.

Study-wide results and caveats: Among some nonresponders, normalized T-cell clonal expansion was also low. The 0.1-3.0 mg/kg partial responders had among the lowest clonal expansion.

Data came from immunoSEQ multiplex PCR; TCRdb stores just in-frame clones and leaves some out. The sample carries 55,000 to 85,000 clones, about 93% recorded once. Comments on this clone: Its antigen is unknown.

CDR1 is WNHNN, CDR2 SYGVQD, per germline (reference sequence). V was pared by 4 bases and J by 0 bases, with 13 bases between. The CDR3 extends over 17 amino acids. This clonotype was obtained from an adult with an advanced solid tumor such as melanoma, head and neck, liver or kidney cancer. The sample in question was CD4+ or CD8+ T cells sorted from blood, obtained in a trial of the OX40 agonist ivuxolimab. The rearrangement uses TRBV10-1 and TRBJ2-6, with D possibly TRBD2 on 5 matching bases. The CDR3 region is CASSGWARGSGANVLTF. CDR3 coding DNA: TGCGCCAGCAGTGGTTGGGCCCGGGGCTCTGGGGCCAACGTCCTGACTTTC.